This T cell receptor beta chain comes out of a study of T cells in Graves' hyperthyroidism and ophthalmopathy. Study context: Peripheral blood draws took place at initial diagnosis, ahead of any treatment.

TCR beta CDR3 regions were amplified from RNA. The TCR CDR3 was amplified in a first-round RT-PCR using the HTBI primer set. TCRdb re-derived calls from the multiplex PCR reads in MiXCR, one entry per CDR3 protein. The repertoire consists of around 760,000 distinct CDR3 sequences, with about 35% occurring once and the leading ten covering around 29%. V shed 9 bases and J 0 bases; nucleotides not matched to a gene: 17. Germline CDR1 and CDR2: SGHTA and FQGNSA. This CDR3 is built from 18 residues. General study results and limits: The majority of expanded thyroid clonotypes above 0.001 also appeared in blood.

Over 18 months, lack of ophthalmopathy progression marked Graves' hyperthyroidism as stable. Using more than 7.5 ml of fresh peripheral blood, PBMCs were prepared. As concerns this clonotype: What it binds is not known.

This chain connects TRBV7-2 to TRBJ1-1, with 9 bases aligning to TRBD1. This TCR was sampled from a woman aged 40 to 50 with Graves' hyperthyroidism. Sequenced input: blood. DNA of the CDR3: TGTGCCAGTAGCGTTCCCGGGACAGGGCGAGATTTGAACACTGAAGCTTTCTTT. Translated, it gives CASSVPGTGRDLNTEAFF.